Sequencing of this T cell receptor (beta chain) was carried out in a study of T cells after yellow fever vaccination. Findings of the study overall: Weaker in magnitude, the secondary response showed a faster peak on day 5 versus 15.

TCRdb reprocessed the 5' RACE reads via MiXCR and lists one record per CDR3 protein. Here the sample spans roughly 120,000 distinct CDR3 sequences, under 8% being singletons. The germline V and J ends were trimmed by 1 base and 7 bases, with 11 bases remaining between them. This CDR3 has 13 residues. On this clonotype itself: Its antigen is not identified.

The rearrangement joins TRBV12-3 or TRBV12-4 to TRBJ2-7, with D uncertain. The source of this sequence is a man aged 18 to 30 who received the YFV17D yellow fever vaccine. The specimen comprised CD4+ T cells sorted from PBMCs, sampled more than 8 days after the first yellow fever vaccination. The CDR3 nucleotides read TGTGCCAGCAGTTTAGGGGCCACAGAGGAGCAGTACTTC. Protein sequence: CASSLGATEEQYF.